These 28 T cell receptor beta chains share one sample of origin, sequenced in a study of cytomegalovirus exposure and HLA in healthy donors. The PCR ran on 60 Vbeta and 13 Jbeta primers. TCRdb keeps only in-frame clones here, not all; method: immunoSEQ multiplex PCR. The data hold tens of thousands of clones, with more than 60% observed a single time. The sequencing input was PBMCs. These receptors came from a male donor in good health and CMV-seropositive.

The chain combines TRBV6-4 with TRBJ1-1; a weak D match, TRBD1 (5 bases). The CDR3 consists of 14 residues. Trimming took off 0 bases at V and 4 bases at J, with 9 bases between the two ends. From germline, CDR1 is MRHNA and CDR2 SNTAGT. The CDR3 DNA reads TGTGCCAGCAGTGACTCGTCCAGGGCCACTGAAGCTTTCTTT. This codes for CASSDSSRATEAFF.

The rearrangement links TRBV28 to TRBJ1-1; D call uncertain. Germline CDR1 reads MDHEN; CDR2 reads SYDVKM. V was cut by 3 bases and J by 4 bases, with 15 bases left in between. The CDR3 contains 15 residues. The chain's CDR3 is CASSFSSGKVTEAFF. The CDR3 DNA is TGTGCCAGCAGTTTTTCGTCAGGAAAGGTCACTGAAGCTTTCTTT.

This clone was picked up a small number of times. The chain has TRBV4-3 and TRBJ2-7; 9 positions agree with TRBD2. The CDR3 sequence is 14 residues long. The V segment lost 6 bases and the J segment 6 bases; nucleotides outside the gene matches: 9. The germline CDR1 and CDR2 sequences are LGHNA and YSLEER. The CDR3 nucleotides read TGCGCCAGCAGTGAGGCGGGGGGGCGAGGCGAGCAGTACTTC. Translated, it gives CASSEAGGRGEQYF.

This clone has only one observation. The rearrangement links TRBV6-5 to TRBJ2-7, with D hard to call. CDR3 size: 13 residues. V lost 0 bases and J lost 5, with 8 bases in between. The V gene's germline CDR1 is MNHEY and CDR2 SVGAGI. This CDR3 reads CASSYSSVNEQYF. The CDR3 DNA is TGTGCCAGCAGTTACTCGTCAGTAAACGAGCAGTACTTC.

The V call is TRBV7-2, the J call TRBJ1-6; 10 bases are shared with TRBD1. Germline V CDR1 and CDR2: SGHTA, FQGNSA. There are 18 residues in the CDR3. The ends lost 2 bases at V and 6 bases at J; junction bases unmatched: 10. CDR3 residues: CASSLYLGGTGANSPLHF. The CDR3 DNA sequence: TGTGCCAGCAGCTTATATTTGGGCGGGACAGGGGCTAATTCACCCCTCCACTTT.

The rearrangement links TRBV6-5 to TRBJ1-4; a possible D gene is TRBD1 (6 bases). The CDR3 consists of 15 residues. The germline V gene encodes CDR1 MNHEY and CDR2 SVGAGI. V gave up 4 bases and J gave up 4 bases, with 13 bases separating them. The CDR3: CASSWGTGNNEKLFF. The CDR3 nucleotides read TGTGCCAGCAGTTGGGGTACAGGGAATAATGAAAAACTGTTTTTT.

The chain employs TRBV21-1 and TRBJ1-5. TRBV21-1 is termed a pseudogene. This CDR3 is built from 10 residues. The DNA for the CDR3 is TGTGCCAGCAGGTTTCGGCCCCAGCATTTT. Translated: CASRFRPQHF.

The chain carries TRBV9 and TRBJ1-6, with 7 bases aligning to TRBD1. J lost 14 bases, V lost 3 bases, and 8 bases had no gene match. The germline CDR1 and CDR2 sequences are SGDLS and YYNGEE. The length of the CDR3 is 13 residues. CDR3 DNA sequence: TGTGCCAGCAGCGGTACGGGACAGCCGGCCCTCCACTTT. It codes for CASSGTGQPALHF.

The chain uses TRBV29-1 and TRBJ2-5, with 10 bases fitting TRBD1. The CDR3 contains 12 residues. The ends lost 6 bases at V and 5 bases at J; junction bases unmatched: 3. CDR1 SQVTM and CDR2 ANQGSEA come from the germline V gene. The CDR3 nucleotides are TGCAGCGTGGGACAGGGGAGGGAGACCCAGTACTTC. Amino acids: CSVGQGRETQYF.

On this clone itself: The junction departs from germline at one end; a sequencing error may be responsible. The rearrangement uses TRBV7-7 and TRBJ2-7; D is unresolved. The CDR3 length is 13 residues. CDR1 SSHAT and CDR2 FNYEAQ come from the germline V gene (reference sequence). In nucleotides, the CDR3 is TGTGCTAGCAGCCATAGAAACCTCTACGAGCAGTACTTC. Amino acids: CASSHRNLYEQYF.

This clone was seen only once. The V gene is TRBV10-3, the J gene TRBJ1-1; the match to TRBD1 covers 8 bases. Germline V gene sequence: CDR1 ENHRY, CDR2 SYGVKD. Unmatched junction bases numbered 6, after V lost 4 bases and J lost 8 bases. The CDR3 runs 13 residues. For the CDR3, the DNA is TGTGCCATCAGTGCCGGGACAGGCTCAGAAGCTTTCTTT. Translation: CAISAGTGSEAFF.

The CDR3 coding sequence is TGTGCCAGCAGCTTGCCCCCTAGTGTCGAGCAGTACTTC. Translated, it gives CASSLPPSVEQYF. V is TRBV5-4 and J is TRBJ2-7; D is uncertain. The CDR3 has 13 residues. Germline assignment: CDR1 SGHNT and CDR2 YYREEE (reference sequence). The germline V and J ends were trimmed by 1 base and 6 bases, with 11 bases remaining between them.

J is TRBJ2-1 and V is TRBV7-8, with D possibly being TRBD1 (6 bases). The CDR3 runs to 16 residues. Trimming cost V 5 bases and J 3 bases, with 17 bases left between them. Germline CDR1 is SGHVS and CDR2 is FQNEAQ. The CDR3 nucleotides are TGTGCCAGCAGCGTGTTACAGGGCCTAATCTACAATGAGCAGTTCTTC. Residues: CASSVLQGLIYNEQFF.

This clone was seen only a few times. The rearrangement links TRBV18 to TRBJ1-1; 9 nucleotides match TRBD1. The CDR3 is made up of 14 amino acids. The V segment lost 4 bases and the J segment 12 bases; nucleotides outside the gene matches: 12. Germline values: CDR1 KGHSH, CDR2 LQKENI. CDR3 DNA: TGTGCCAGCTCACGCGAGTCATCCGGGACAGGGACTTTCTTT. Its translation: CASSRESSGTGTFF.

This chain links TRBV6-1 with TRBJ2-3, with TRBD1 matching 11 bases. Germline lookup yields CDR1 MNHNS and CDR2 SASEGT. The V and J ends lost 6 bases and 8 bases, in that order; junction bases with no gene match: 7. This CDR3 has 14 amino acids. CDR3 protein: CASRWDRGKSTQYF. Here the CDR3 DNA reads TGTGCCAGCAGGTGGGACAGGGGGAAGTCTACGCAGTATTTT.

The chain combines TRBV7-2 with TRBJ1-3; D is perhaps TRBD1 (6 bases). Looked up from germline, CDR1 is SGHTA and CDR2 is FQGNSA. With 5 bases removed from V and 2 bases from J, the gap between germline ends came to 13 bases. CDR3 length: 15 amino acids. The CDR3 is CASSKQGPPGNTIYF. CDR3 sequence (DNA): TGTGCCAGCAGCAAACAGGGCCCCCCTGGAAACACCATATATTTT.

This clone has a single count. The rearrangement uses TRBV4-2 and TRBJ2-7; 10 bases agree with TRBD1. J lost 3 bases, V lost 4 bases, and 6 bases had no gene match. This CDR3 region has 15 residues. CDR1 and CDR2 from the germline V gene are LGHNA and YNFKEQ. The CDR3 nucleotides read TGTGCCAGCAGCCTCTCGGGACAGGGGAACTACGAGCAGTACTTC. Amino acid sequence: CASSLSGQGNYEQYF.

At least ten counts were recorded for this clone. V usage is TRBV4-3 and J usage is TRBJ1-1; D may be TRBD1 (5 bases). The CDR3 spans 15 residues. Germline lookup yields CDR1 LGHNA and CDR2 YSLEER. Trimming cost V 1 base and J 1 base, with 10 bases left between them. CDR3: CASSQGVDRNTEAFF. The CDR3, as DNA: TGCGCCAGCAGCCAAGGGGTAGACAGGAACACTGAAGCTTTCTTT.

This clone was counted only a few times. The rearrangement joins TRBV6-6 to TRBJ2-7, with no clear D. V was trimmed by 2 bases and J by 3 bases, leaving 11 bases between them. Germline CDR1 and CDR2: MNHNY and SVGAGI (reference sequence). There are 14 residues in the CDR3. The chain's CDR3 is CASSYDFPGYEQYF. CDR3 DNA: TGTGCCAGCAGTTACGATTTTCCAGGCTACGAGCAGTACTTC.

V is TRBV4-2 and J is TRBJ1-5; unclear D gene. The CDR3 has 16 amino acids. Germline CDR1 and CDR2: LGHNA and YNFKEQ. V lost 0 bases and J lost 2, with 11 bases in between. The CDR3 nucleotides are TGTGCCAGCAGCCAAGATCTGCGGGCGGGCAATCAGCCCCAGCATTTT. Its protein product is CASSQDLRAGNQPQHF.

The J gene is TRBJ2-5, the V gene TRBV7-2, with 7 bases aligning to TRBD2. This CDR3 is 14 amino acids long. Germline V gene sequence: CDR1 SGHTA, CDR2 FQGNSA. The trim removed 5 bases at V and 3 bases at J, leaving 6 bases unmatched. CDR3 protein: CASSPSGEKETQYF. CDR3 coding DNA: TGTGCCAGCAGCCCGAGCGGGGAGAAAGAGACCCAGTACTTC.

This clone was detected once. J is TRBJ2-1 and V is TRBV11-2, with 14 bases fitting TRBD2. V gave up 4 bases and J gave up 5 bases; unmatched junction bases: 4. The CDR3 consists of 16 residues. Germline values: CDR1 SGHAT, CDR2 FQNNGV. DNA of the CDR3: TGTGCCAGCAGCTCCTTGACTAGCGGGAGGGACAATGAGCAGTTCTTC. Protein product: CASSSLTSGRDNEQFF.

The V call is TRBV4-1, the J call TRBJ2-5; 8 bases fit TRBD1. The CDR3 is 14 amino acids. Trimming cost V 1 base and J 7 bases; bases outside gene matches: 5. CDR1 is MGHRA and CDR2 is YSYEKL in the germline V gene. CDR3 amino acids: CASSQATGAGTQYF. Here the CDR3 DNA reads TGCGCCAGCAGCCAAGCGACAGGGGCGGGGACCCAGTACTTC.

The chain links TRBV7-9 to TRBJ2-1, with D perhaps TRBD1 (6 bases). From germline, CDR1 is SEHNR and CDR2 FQNEAQ (reference sequence). The CDR3 totals 16 residues. With 5 bases removed from V and 0 bases from J, the gap between germline ends came to 14 bases. The CDR3 spells CASSPFQGTSYNEQFF. CDR3 DNA: TGTGCCAGCAGCCCATTTCAGGGGACCTCCTACAATGAGCAGTTCTTC. The full variable domain, in which reference TRBV7-9 and TRBJ2-1 provide the parts outside the CDR3, is DTGVSQNPRHKITKRGQNVTFRCDPISEHNRLYWYRQTLGQGPEFLTYFQNEAQLEKSRLLSDRFSAERPKGSFSTLEIQRTEQGDSAMYLCASSPFQGTSYNEQFFGPGTRLTVL.

The rearrangement uses TRBV10-3 and TRBJ1-1; 7 bases match TRBD1. Germline V CDR1 and CDR2: ENHRY, SYGVKD. The CDR3 has 14 residues. Trimming took 6 bases from V and 5 from J; bases not matched to a gene: 9. The CDR3: CAIRRQGSQTEAFF. The DNA of the CDR3 is TGTGCCATCAGGCGACAGGGTTCGCAAACTGAAGCTTTCTTT.

The V call is TRBV19, the J call TRBJ2-1; 9 bases are shared with TRBD2. J gave up 5 bases and V 4 bases, and 6 bases lay outside the gene matches. This CDR3 is 15 amino acids long. Per the germline V gene, CDR1 is LNHDA and CDR2 is SQIVND (reference sequence). The CDR3 here is CASSRASGTHNEQFF. The DNA for the CDR3 is TGTGCCAGTAGTAGAGCTAGCGGGACCCACAATGAGCAGTTCTTC.

The J gene is TRBJ1-5, the V gene TRBV19, with TRBD1 as a possible D gene (5 bases). Germline lookup yields CDR1 LNHDA and CDR2 SQIVND (reference sequence). The CDR3 contains 14 residues. Trimming stripped 1 base from V and 7 bases from J, with 11 bases between. DNA of the CDR3: TGTGCCAGTAGTATAGTCGGGGGAGGGCAGCCCCAGCATTTT. Its protein product is CASSIVGGGQPQHF.

The chain carries TRBV5-4 and TRBJ2-3, with 11 positions matching TRBD2. The CDR3 is 16 residues long. Trimming removed 1 base from V and 5 bases from J; junction bases left unmatched: 6. The germline gives CDR1 SGHNT, CDR2 YYREEE (reference sequence). CDR3 in DNA: TGTGCCAGCAGCTTGAGGGTAGCGGGGGGGCGAGATACGCAGTATTTT. It specifies CASSLRVAGGRDTQYF.